This T cell receptor beta chain is drawn from a study of T cell clonality in common variable immunodeficiency (dated by TCRdb to the mid-2010s). Paper-wide results and their limitations: Reportedly, TCRbeta sequences from CVID had fewer deletions and N-nucleotide insertions, and highly modified clones with 13 or more V deletions were absent from CVID. According to the authors, finding the cause of the higher clonality in CVID would require sequencing the repertoires of T cell subpopulations. Healthy controls shared more TCRbeta clones with each other than CVID subjects shared among themselves (p < 0.0001). TCRbeta clonality was higher in CVID subjects than in healthy controls (t-test p = 0.018), and the increase was most characteristic of about a third of subjects. Although equal DNA input was used, an average of approximately 74,000 unique sequences per sample was obtained for controls, compared with about 31,547 for CVID samples. Patient heterogeneity within the CVID cohort put limits on correlating repertoire features with clinical complications.

V and J are truncated by 1 base and 1 base respectively, leaving an intervening sequence of 7 bases. Including cysteine and phenylalanine, the CDR3 has 14 amino acids. The DNA covers only part of the CDR3, 33 bases in frame from base 1. CDR1 SGHVS and CDR2 FQNEAQ are derived from the germline V gene. Most CVID patients and most healthy controls were of Caucasian heritage. From each donor, about 5 to 8.5 ml of heparinized peripheral whole blood was collected. Genomic DNA from adults with common variable immune deficiency (CVID) and from healthy adult controls was used to sequence TCRbeta CDR3 repertoires. The control group was made up of roughly 22 healthy adult volunteers (about ten male and 12 female) whose ages ranged from about 20 to 70 years, with a mean age of about 35. Diluted blood was density-centrifuged over Hypaque 1077 or Ficoll-Paque to isolate peripheral blood mononuclear cells. Genomic DNA was extracted from unsorted mononuclear cells by Qiagen column purification or by a centrifugation-based method.

This clone came up many times. Its antigen target is currently unknown. The sequence runs out 3 residues before the end of the CDR3; the remainder is reconstructed from the germline J gene. CVID samples and control samples contributed equivalent amounts of genomic DNA as sequencing input. For every sample, a 60 bp segment covering the rearranged TCRbeta CDR3 region was amplified and then sequenced. The immunoSEQ assay, a bias-corrected multiplex PCR with high-throughput sequencing, was employed for TCRbeta amplification. From the authors' description of their analysis: Every unique nucleotide sequence was considered a clone and was annotated with V, D and J genes, copy number and frequency. Sequences were labeled productive if in frame, and non-productive if out of frame or containing stop codons. As previously described, Shannon's entropy was used to calculate clonality. The predicted amino acid sequences of productive clones were used to derive mean CDR3 Kyte-Doolittle hydropathy. Using the R hclust function, scaled V gene usage was clustered hierarchically with Manhattan distance and complete linkage. Sharing of clones by CDR3 amino acid sequence was evaluated by resampling 12 repertoires per group over 100 rounds. The repertoires were searched for 65 to 85 published EBV-specific TCRbeta sequences and almost 250 published CMV-specific TCRbeta sequences. Two CVID samples that yielded fewer than 10,000 sequences were excluded from the analysis, so approximately 40 CVID repertoires were retained. TCRdb stores this immuneACCESS table with in-frame sequences only. Part of the clones is absent; in the studies checked, under half of the shortfall reflects unresolved V genes, and no reason is known for the rest. V and J calls and clone size are as listed in that table; D and trimming were resolved from the DNA. This sample shows approximately 50,000 clones, and none of them turns up only once. The top ten constitute just over 2% of the sample.

The chain couples TRBV7-8 to TRBJ1-1; the D gene is perhaps TRBD1, on 5 matching bases. Material for sequencing was peripheral blood mononuclear cells. This receptor was taken from a person between 18 and 75 years old in good health. CDR3 DNA, as far as it was read: TGTGCCAGCAGCTTAGGGAGGGGGAACACTGAA. It specifies CASSLGRGNTE. From start to end, the CDR3 is CASSLGRGNTEAFF.